This T cell receptor beta chain was retrieved from a study of CD8 T cells in Susac syndrome. Study results and caveats: As acknowledged by the study, its TCR sequencing and HLA analysis included a relatively small number of individuals.

With random hexamers, roughly 0.45 to 1 ug RNA was reverse transcribed. In TCRdb, the immunoSEQ multiplex PCR reads were re-called with MiXCR into one record per CDR3 protein. The data hold approximately 79,000 distinct CDR3 sequences, with about 93% observed a single time. This clonotype was seen a single time. Antigen specificity is unknown. The length of the CDR3 is 13 residues. Trimming left V 3 bases short and J 2 bases short, with 8 bases between. From germline, CDR1 is MDHEN and CDR2 SYDVKM. The sample was CD8+ T cells from PBMCs. This TCR was recovered from a human donor with Susac syndrome. V gene TRBV28 combines with J gene TRBJ2-7; the D gene is possibly TRBD1 (6 bases). In nucleotides, the CDR3 is TGTGCCAGCAGTTTTCCAGGGGCCTACGAGCAGTACTTC. It encodes CASSFPGAYEQYF.